This entry lists 6 T cell receptor beta chains sequenced from one sample in a study of CD8 T cells in ankylosing spondylitis. TCRdb analysed the 5' RACE reads with MiXCR anew, one entry per CDR3 protein. The table shows about 150,000 distinct CDR3 sequences, with 44% occurring only once. Sequencing input: synovial fluid, either unsorted or a sorted T cell fraction (not recorded which). These receptor sequences come from a male donor with ankylosing spondylitis.

The chain links TRBV12-3 or TRBV12-4 to TRBJ1-5; a possible D gene is TRBD1 (6 bases). The CDR3 runs to 16 residues. V was clipped by 1 base and J by 1 base, with 11 bases between them. The CDR3 DNA reads as TGTGCCAGCAGTTTAGGTACAGGGATAAGCAATCAGCCCCAGCATTTT. Translation: CASSLGTGISNQPQHF.

This clonotype has more than one count but fewer than ten. The chain links TRBV12-3 or TRBV12-4 to TRBJ2-1; D is perhaps TRBD2 (6 bases). V shed 1 base and J shed 1 base, with 17 bases lying between them. CDR3 length: 18 residues. The chain's CDR3 is CASSLGALPGLSYNEQFF. In DNA, the CDR3 is TGTGCCAGCAGTTTAGGGGCGCTCCCGGGACTGTCCTACAATGAGCAGTTCTTC.

The V and J genes are TRBV3-1 and TRBJ2-7; 11 nucleotides line up with TRBD2. Trimming at V came to 2 bases and at J to 2 bases, leaving 11 bases not matched to a gene. The CDR3 loop spans 18 amino acids. CDR1 LGHDT and CDR2 YNNKEL come from the germline V gene (reference sequence). CDR3 nucleotides: TGTGCCAGCAGCCAAATCGAAGTAGCGGGAGGGCCCGCCTACGAGCAGTACTTC. Protein: CASSQIEVAGGPAYEQYF.

This clonotype was found once. The chain carries TRBV7-6 and TRBJ1-4, with D possibly matching TRBD1 (5 bases). The V end lost 5 bases, the J end lost 6 bases, and 16 bases lay between the germline ends. Germline lookup yields CDR1 SGHVS and CDR2 FNYEAQ. The CDR3 has 15 amino acids. The chain's CDR3 is CASSRTWSGYEKLFF. The CDR3 nucleotides read TGTGCCAGCAGCCGGACATGGTCCGGTTATGAAAAACTGTTTTTT.

The rearrangement joins TRBV28 to TRBJ1-2; 7 nucleotides match TRBD1. The CDR3 is 13 residues long. The V and J ends lost 6 bases and 4 bases, in that order; junction bases with no gene match: 5. Germline V gene lookup returns CDR1 MDHEN and CDR2 SYDVKM. The CDR3 coding sequence is TGTGCCAGCAGCGAGGGACAGTCCTATGGCTACACCTTC. This translates into CASSEGQSYGYTF.

The CDR3, as DNA: TGTGCCAGCAGCCGGACTAGCGGGAGGGCCTCCTACAATGAGCAGTTCTTC. This sequence encodes CASSRTSGRASYNEQFF. This rearrangement joins TRBV7-8 to TRBJ2-1; 15 nucleotides match TRBD2. Per the germline V gene, CDR1 is SGHVS and CDR2 is FQNEAQ. The length of the CDR3 is 17 residues. The J segment lost 0 bases and the V segment lost 5 bases, leaving 2 bases of the junction unmatched.